This T cell receptor beta chain was sequenced in a study of T cell repertoires in cytomegalovirus infection. At the level of the study: Recently identified HLA-C-restricted and well-studied HLA-B-restricted CMV epitopes were used. Public TCR beta signatures were indicative of both CMV infection and a matching HLA type.

Findings and limits, study-wide: The cumulative frequency of public TCR beta families distinguished individuals who carried CMV together with the relevant HLA.

In regard to this clonotype: Its cognate antigen is unknown.

The length of the CDR3 is 13 residues. V was pared by 5 bases and J by 6 bases, with 6 bases of the junction left unmatched. Per germline, CDR1 LNHDA and CDR2 SQIVND (reference sequence). Using its own MiXCR run on the reads, TCRdb lists one record per CDR3 protein. This table has some 310,000 distinct CDR3 sequences, 25% appearing once. Sequences were derived from cultured PBMCs, sampled from culture after CMV antigen stimulation. This chain connects TRBV19 to TRBJ1-1; 7 positions match TRBD1. This clonotype was obtained from a human donor in good health (CMV status not recorded). Some clones in this sample may be carry-over from other donors' samples. CDR3: CASSPPGQSEAFF. For the CDR3, the DNA is TGTGCCAGTAGTCCCCCGGGACAGTCTGAAGCTTTCTTT. Combining the CDR3 with reference TRBV19 and TRBJ1-1 gives the whole variable domain DGGITQSPKYLFRKEGQNVTLSCEQNLNHDAMYWYRQDPGQGLRLIYYSQIVNDFQKGDIAEGYSVSREKKESFPLTVTSAQKNPTAFYLCASSPPGQSEAFFGQGTRLTVV.